The text below deals with one TCR beta chain. TCRdb keeps only in-frame clones here, not all; method: immunoSEQ multiplex PCR. The repertoire includes some 180,000 clones, 70% to 80% of them detected once, and roughly 8.7% sits in the top ten. These data are taken from a study of blood T cell repertoires in COVID-19. Study-level background: Material from acute and convalescent COVID-19 was sourced from the United States, Italy and Spain.

Sequencing input: peripheral blood. The clonotype was recovered from a woman in her forties or fifties with active or convalescent COVID-19.

The CDR3 loop is CASIGLAGENTGELFF. For the CDR3, the DNA is TGTGCTAGTATAGGACTAGCGGGTGAGAACACCGGGGAGCTGTTTTTT. The rearrangement joins TRBV12-5 to TRBJ2-2; TRBD2 aligns across 11 bases. With V trimmed by 8 bases and J by 1 base, 6 bases remained unmatched. This CDR3 region has 16 residues. The V gene's germline CDR1 is LGHNT and CDR2 FRNRAP.